These T cell receptor beta chains were read from a single sample in a study of T cells in Graves' hyperthyroidism and ophthalmopathy. TCRdb recomputed calls from the multiplex PCR reads with MiXCR, one row per CDR3 protein. There are 660,000 or so distinct CDR3 sequences in the sample; 45% occur only once, and about 7.7% lies in the top ten. The sample taken for sequencing was peripheral blood or thyroid tissue (not recorded which). The receptors originated from an adult man with Graves' disease, either hyperthyroidism or ophthalmopathy (not recorded which). CDR3s include the opening cysteine and the closing phenylalanine or tryptophan. The order of the fields is J gene, D gene, V gene, clone size, CDR3 DNA, CDR3 protein. The D gene is left open where the match is weak. Clone size is given for some rows only: seen once, a few or many times, or a class if the clone is expanded.

J gene: TRBJ1-1; D gene: TRBD1; V gene: TRBV7-2; clone size: -; CDR3 DNA: TGTGCCAGCAGCTACAGACAGGGGTGGAACACTGAAGCTTTCTTT; CDR3 protein: CASSYRQGWNTEAFF
J gene: TRBJ1-2; D gene: TRBD1; V gene: TRBV12-3/TRBV12-4; clone size: -; CDR3 DNA: TGTGCCAGCAGTACACAGGGGTTGGTTCGAGGCTACACCTTC; CDR3 protein: CASSTQGLVRGYTF
J gene: TRBJ1-6; D gene: -; V gene: TRBV19; clone size: -; CDR3 DNA: TGTGCCAGTAGTACGACTGTCTCCTCCTATAATTCACCCCTCCACTTT; CDR3 protein: CASSTTVSSYNSPLHF
J gene: TRBJ2-7; D gene: TRBD1; V gene: TRBV2; clone size: many; CDR3 DNA: TGTGCCAGCAGTGTTGAATATGGAGGACAGGGTCCATACTTC; CDR3 protein: CASSVEYGGQGPYF
J gene: TRBJ2-5; D gene: TRBD2; V gene: TRBV5-1; clone size: -; CDR3 DNA: TGCGCCAGCAGCTTGGCTGGGACTAGCGGGAAAGAGACCCAGTACTTC; CDR3 protein: CASSLAGTSGKETQYF
J gene: TRBJ1-1; D gene: -; V gene: TRBV7-8; clone size: many; CDR3 DNA: TGTGCCAGCAGCTTAGCGGGGCGTGAAGCTTTCTTT; CDR3 protein: CASSLAGREAFF
J gene: TRBJ2-2; D gene: TRBD1; V gene: TRBV7-9; clone size: -; CDR3 DNA: TGTGCCAGCAGCTCACGGACAGGGATTGGTACCGGGGAGCTGTTTTTT; CDR3 protein: CASSSRTGIGTGELFF
J gene: TRBJ1-1; D gene: -; V gene: TRBV10-3; clone size: -; CDR3 DNA: TGTGCCAGCCTGAGGGACAACTCTGAAGCTTTCTTT; CDR3 protein: CASLRDNSEAFF
J gene: TRBJ1-2; D gene: -; V gene: TRBV20-1; clone size: -; CDR3 DNA: TGCAGTGCTAGGCGGGAACGGGGGGGCCGGTATGGCTACACCTTC; CDR3 protein: CSARRERGGRYGYTF
J gene: TRBJ1-1; D gene: -; V gene: TRBV19; clone size: once; CDR3 DNA: TGTGCCAGTAGCACTCGGAACCGTTGGGGAACTGAAGCTTTCTTT; CDR3 protein: CASSTRNRWGTEAFF
J gene: TRBJ1-6; D gene: -; V gene: TRBV7-9; clone size: many; CDR3 DNA: TGTGCCAGCAGCTTAGGTGCTGGTCGGACAACTCAAAGGGCGGCCCTCCACTTT; CDR3 protein: CASSLGAGRTTQRAALHF
J gene: TRBJ1-1; D gene: -; V gene: TRBV19; clone size: few; CDR3 DNA: TGTGCCAGTAGTATTATGGGCAGCACTGAAGCTTTCTTT; CDR3 protein: CASSIMGSTEAFF
J gene: TRBJ2-7; D gene: -; V gene: TRBV29-1; clone size: -; CDR3 DNA: TGCAGCGGCGGAATGGGCTACGAGCAGTACTTC; CDR3 protein: CSGGMGYEQYF
J gene: TRBJ1-5; D gene: -; V gene: TRBV7-8; clone size: -; CDR3 DNA: TGTGCCAGCAGCCTACTCCTTGGGGGCAGGGTAATCTGCAATCAGCCCCAGCATTTT; CDR3 protein: CASSLLLGGRVICNQPQHF
J gene: TRBJ1-5; D gene: TRBD1; V gene: TRBV19; clone size: -; CDR3 DNA: TGTGTCAGTGGGACAGGGGCCCAGCCCCAGCATTTT; CDR3 protein: CVSGTGAQPQHF
J gene: TRBJ2-1; D gene: TRBD1; V gene: TRBV7-9; clone size: -; CDR3 DNA: TGTGCCAGCAGCTCGGACAGGGGGAATGAGCAGTTCTTC; CDR3 protein: CASSSDRGNEQFF
J gene: TRBJ1-4; D gene: TRBD1; V gene: TRBV12-3/TRBV12-4; clone size: few; CDR3 DNA: TGTGCCAGCAGTTTCGGACAGGGGGCAAGAGCTAATGAAAAACTGTTTTTT; CDR3 protein: CASSFGQGARANEKLFF
J gene: TRBJ1-2; D gene: -; V gene: TRBV29-1; clone size: -; CDR3 DNA: TGCAGCGGGACAATGACAGGACTCCGTCGCTACACCTTC; CDR3 protein: CSGTMTGLRRYTF
J gene: TRBJ1-5; D gene: -; V gene: TRBV5-6; clone size: few; CDR3 DNA: TGTGCCAGCAGCCAAGAGCTGGGGCCCAATCAGCCCCAGCATTTT; CDR3 protein: CASSQELGPNQPQHF
J gene: TRBJ1-1; D gene: TRBD1; V gene: TRBV7-9; clone size: -; CDR3 DNA: TGTGCCAGCAGCTCTCATAAGGGACAGGGTCTTGGAGCTTTCTTT; CDR3 protein: CASSSHKGQGLGAFF
J gene: TRBJ1-2; D gene: -; V gene: TRBV24-1; clone size: many; CDR3 DNA: TGTGCCACCAGTGATTCCGGGACCTATGGCTACACCTTC; CDR3 protein: CATSDSGTYGYTF
J gene: TRBJ1-2; D gene: -; V gene: TRBV9; clone size: many; CDR3 DNA: TGTGCCAGCAGCGTAGGTCCAGGGACCTTCTATGGCTACACCTTC; CDR3 protein: CASSVGPGTFYGYTF
J gene: TRBJ1-2; D gene: -; V gene: TRBV2; clone size: -; CDR3 DNA: TGTGCCAGCAGTAGCCGAATGGTAGAGGGAGGGTCTGGCTACACCTTC; CDR3 protein: CASSSRMVEGGSGYTF
J gene: TRBJ1-2; D gene: TRBD1; V gene: TRBV7-2; clone size: -; CDR3 DNA: TGTGCCAGCAGCGTTTCCGGGACAGGCTCACGGGGCCTCTATGGCTACACCTTC; CDR3 protein: CASSVSGTGSRGLYGYTF
J gene: TRBJ1-3; D gene: TRBD1; V gene: TRBV7-2; clone size: once; CDR3 DNA: TGTGCCAGCAGCCAAGATGAGGACAGGAGCTATGGCTACACCATATATTTT; CDR3 protein: CASSQDEDRSYGYTIYF
J gene: TRBJ1-1; D gene: -; V gene: TRBV12-3/TRBV12-4; clone size: many; CDR3 DNA: TGTGCCAGCAGGGGCAGGCGGGAAGCTTTCTTT; CDR3 protein: CASRGRREAFF
J gene: TRBJ1-1; D gene: -; V gene: TRBV19; clone size: few; CDR3 DNA: TGTGCCAGTGGGGTTTTAGGAACTGAAGCTTTCTTT; CDR3 protein: CASGVLGTEAFF
J gene: TRBJ2-7; D gene: -; V gene: TRBV9; clone size: -; CDR3 DNA: TGTGCCAGCAGCGGGGACGACTCCGCTTGGGGAGAGCAGTACTTC; CDR3 protein: CASSGDDSAWGEQYF
J gene: TRBJ2-7; D gene: -; V gene: TRBV7-2; clone size: -; CDR3 DNA: TGTGCCAGCAGCTTAGTTGGGGCAGCGTCCTACGAGCAGTACTTC; CDR3 protein: CASSLVGAASYEQYF
J gene: TRBJ2-7; D gene: TRBD1; V gene: TRBV29-1; clone size: once; CDR3 DNA: TGCAGTGCTGATCCGCCGGGACAGGGGAACTCCTACGAGCAGTACTTC; CDR3 protein: CSADPPGQGNSYEQYF
J gene: TRBJ2-5; D gene: -; V gene: TRBV10-3; clone size: many; CDR3 DNA: TGTGCCATCAACGACGGGGGAGAGCAAGAGACCCAGTACTTC; CDR3 protein: CAINDGGEQETQYF
J gene: TRBJ1-1; D gene: -; V gene: TRBV5-1; clone size: few; CDR3 DNA: TGCGCCAGCAGCTTGGCCTCTAAAAACAGGGTAAACACTGAAGCTTTCTTT; CDR3 protein: CASSLASKNRVNTEAFF
J gene: TRBJ1-5; D gene: -; V gene: TRBV7-9; clone size: many; CDR3 DNA: TGTGCCAGCAGCTCCGGGACATCTAGCAATCAGCCCCAGCATTTT; CDR3 protein: CASSSGTSSNQPQHF
J gene: TRBJ1-3; D gene: -; V gene: TRBV7-8; clone size: many; CDR3 DNA: TGTGCCAGCAGCTTAGGACGGGGGCCGCCTGGAAACACCATATATTTT; CDR3 protein: CASSLGRGPPGNTIYF
J gene: TRBJ2-3; D gene: -; V gene: TRBV3-1; clone size: -; CDR3 DNA: TGTGCCAGCAGCCAAGGGCTAGGAGATACGCAGTATTTT; CDR3 protein: CASSQGLGDTQYF
J gene: TRBJ2-7; D gene: TRBD1; V gene: TRBV29-1; clone size: -; CDR3 DNA: TGCAGCGGTCAACCGGGACAGGGGGCTTCGAATCCTAACGAGCAGTACTTC; CDR3 protein: CSGQPGQGASNPNEQYF
J gene: TRBJ1-2; D gene: -; V gene: TRBV9; clone size: many; CDR3 DNA: TGTGCCAGCAGCGCCAGGGGTGGAGGCTACACCTTC; CDR3 protein: CASSARGGGYTF
J gene: TRBJ1-4; D gene: -; V gene: TRBV6-5; clone size: -; CDR3 DNA: TGTGCCAGCAGTTACTCGATTGGGGGGCCCGAAAAACTGTTTTTT; CDR3 protein: CASSYSIGGPEKLFF
J gene: TRBJ2-7; D gene: -; V gene: TRBV20-1; clone size: few; CDR3 DNA: TGCAGTGCTAGCACCCCAACGGCCGAGCAGTACTTC; CDR3 protein: CSASTPTAEQYF
J gene: TRBJ1-5; D gene: TRBD1; V gene: TRBV12-3/TRBV12-4; clone size: -; CDR3 DNA: TGTGCCAGCAGTCAACGACAGGGGGTCAATCAGCCCCAGCATTTT; CDR3 protein: CASSQRQGVNQPQHF
J gene: TRBJ2-6; D gene: -; V gene: TRBV7-9; clone size: -; CDR3 DNA: TGTGCCTGCCAGTCTGGGGCCAACGTCCTGACTTTC; CDR3 protein: CACQSGANVLTF
J gene: TRBJ2-5; D gene: -; V gene: TRBV7-2; clone size: many; CDR3 DNA: TGTGCCAGCAGCCACACCCCGGAGGGCCGCGAAGAGACCCAGTACTTC; CDR3 protein: CASSHTPEGREETQYF
J gene: TRBJ1-1; D gene: -; V gene: TRBV6-5; clone size: -; CDR3 DNA: TGTGCCAGCAGGGTCGGACAATGGGTCACTGAAGCTTTCTTT; CDR3 protein: CASRVGQWVTEAFF
J gene: TRBJ1-1; D gene: -; V gene: TRBV11-1; clone size: -; CDR3 DNA: TGTGCCAGCACCCTAGGGCCGGCTGACACTGAAGCTTTCTTT; CDR3 protein: CASTLGPADTEAFF
J gene: TRBJ1-5; D gene: -; V gene: TRBV9; clone size: -; CDR3 DNA: TGTGCCAGCAGCGTAGCTATCGGCAGGGGTTTCAATCAGCCCCAGCATTTT; CDR3 protein: CASSVAIGRGFNQPQHF
J gene: TRBJ2-7; D gene: -; V gene: TRBV5-1; clone size: -; CDR3 DNA: TGCGCCAGCAGCACACGACAGGACCCATTGGGGGAGCAGTACTTC; CDR3 protein: CASSTRQDPLGEQYF
J gene: TRBJ1-5; D gene: TRBD1; V gene: TRBV7-9; clone size: many; CDR3 DNA: TGTGCCAGCAGCTTAGGAGGACAGGGGACCCTGCGAAATCAGCCCCAGCATTTT; CDR3 protein: CASSLGGQGTLRNQPQHF
J gene: TRBJ2-5; D gene: TRBD2; V gene: TRBV20-1; clone size: -; CDR3 DNA: TGCAGTGCTCTAGCGGGGAACCAAGAGACCCAGCACTTC; CDR3 protein: CSALAGNQETQHF